The 25 T cell receptor beta chains reported below all come from one sample, sequenced in a study of blood T cell repertoires in COVID-19 (dated by TCRdb to 2018 to 2020). The library was prepared using the immunoSEQ multiplex PCR assay. The clones in this table, taken by TCRdb from immuneACCESS, are in-frame only. Not every clone is retained; where verified, under half of the shortfall comes from an unresolved V gene, and the cause of the rest is unknown. The sample table lists tens of thousands of clones, about 89% of them with a count of one. Around 27% of the sample comes from the top ten. Material: peripheral blood. These receptors were collected from a human donor in a cohort sampled during active COVID-19.

The rearrangement links TRBV10-1 to TRBJ2-5; no firm D call. The CDR3 is made up of 15 amino acids. In germline, CDR1 is WNHNN, CDR2 SYGVQD (reference sequence). V was cut by 0 bases and J by 1 base, with 9 bases left in between. CDR3 nucleotides: TGCGCCAGCAGTGAGTCGGCCAGGCCCCAAGAGACCCAGTACTTC. Protein sequence: CASSESARPQETQYF.

The chain is built from TRBV7-8 and TRBJ2-7; 12 bases are a match to TRBD2. Germline CDR1 is SGHVS and CDR2 is FQNEAQ. Trimming took 0 bases from V and 3 from J; bases not matched to a gene: 6. The CDR3 has 17 amino acids. The CDR3 nucleotides are TGTGCCAGCAGCTTAGCCGTGACTAGCGGGAGTTTCTACGAGCAGTACGTC. Translation: CASSLAVTSGSFYEQYV.

For the CDR3, the DNA is TGTGCCAGCAGCGTAGGGCCCAGGACTAGCGCGACTAGCACAGATACGCAGTATTTT. Protein sequence: CASSVGPRTSATSTDTQYF. V and J are TRBV9 and TRBJ2-3; 9 nucleotides agree with TRBD2. Germline CDR1 is SGDLS and CDR2 is YYNGEE. The CDR3 covers 19 residues. J was trimmed by 0 bases and V by 0 bases; bases with no gene match: 11.

The chain has TRBV28 and TRBJ1-3, with D hard to call. The CDR3 totals 15 residues. Germline CDR1 is MDHEN and CDR2 is SYDVKM. V was cut by 3 bases and J by 0 bases, with 9 bases left in between. The CDR3 loop reads CASSFGQISGNTIYF. CDR3 nucleotide sequence: TGTGCCAGCAGTTTTGGGCAGATCTCTGGAAACACCATATATTTT.

The chain has TRBV15 and TRBJ2-2; 8 bases map to TRBD1. The CDR3 spans 14 residues. The germline gives CDR1 LNHNV, CDR2 YYDKDF (reference sequence). Trimming cost V 9 bases and J 1 base; bases outside gene matches: 4. The CDR3 protein is CATGQGRNTGELFF. The CDR3 DNA is TGTGCCACTGGACAGGGACGGAACACCGGGGAGCTGTTTTTT.

The rearrangement links TRBV5-1 to TRBJ2-5, with D perhaps matching TRBD1 (6 bases). Germline V gene sequence: CDR1 SGHRS, CDR2 YFSETQ. The CDR3 consists of 14 residues. V shed 4 bases and J shed 2 bases, with 12 bases lying between them. CDR3 nucleotides: TGCGCCAGCAGCGGGAGTACAGGGCAAGAGACCCAGTACTTC. Protein product: CASSGSTGQETQYF.

The V gene is TRBV24-1, the J gene TRBJ1-2, with 9 bases lining up with TRBD1. The CDR3 consists of 14 residues. V lost 5 bases and J lost 6; bases outside the gene matches: 6. CDR1 is KGHDR and CDR2 is SFDVKD in the germline V gene. CDR3 loop: CATSGGGTGNGYTF. The CDR3 DNA is TGTGCCACCAGTGGCGGGGGGACAGGGAATGGCTACACCTTC.

The chain employs TRBV5-4 and TRBJ2-2; D is possibly TRBD1 (6 bases). The length of the CDR3 is 13 residues. The germline gives CDR1 SGHNT, CDR2 YYREEE (reference sequence). Trimming removed 5 bases at V and 5 bases at J, with 10 bases between. Here the CDR3 DNA reads TGTGCCAGCAGTGTACAGGGAACCGGGGAGCTGTTTTTT. This translates into CASSVQGTGELFF. The complete variable domain, with remaining parts taken from reference TRBV5-4 and TRBJ2-2, reads ETGVTQSPTHLIKTRGQQVTLRCSSQSGHNTVSWYQQALGQGPQFIFQYYREEENGRGNFPPRFSGLQFPNYSSELNVNALELDDSALYLCASSVQGTGELFFGEGSRLTVL.

This chain joins TRBV29-1 and TRBJ1-3; D ambiguous. Trimming left V 4 bases short and J 0 bases short, with 10 bases between. CDR1 is SQVTM, CDR2 ANQGSEA, per germline. This CDR3 has 14 amino acids. The CDR3 loop is CSVAGSSSGNTIYF. DNA for the CDR3: TGCAGCGTTGCGGGATCGAGCTCTGGAAACACCATATATTTT. Combining the CDR3 with reference TRBV29-1 and TRBJ1-3 gives the whole variable domain SAVISQKPSRDICQRGTSLTIQCQVDSQVTMMFWYRQQPGQSLTLIATANQGSEATYESGFVIDKFPISRPNLTFSTLTVSNMSPEDSSIYLCSVAGSSSGNTIYFGEGSWLTVV.

The rearrangement links TRBV19 to TRBJ2-5; 10 nucleotides match TRBD2. Germline V gene sequence: CDR1 LNHDA, CDR2 SQIVND (reference sequence). The junction had 21 bases not matched to a gene; V was cut back by 6 bases and J by 5 bases. The CDR3 sequence is 19 residues long. The CDR3 DNA reads TGTGCCAGTAGCTCATATCGGACGGTGGACCTAGCGGGAGTGGAGACCCAGTACTTC. It translates to CASSSYRTVDLAGVETQYF. Using reference TRBV19 and TRBJ2-5 for the parts outside the CDR3, the full variable domain is DGGITQSPKYLFRKEGQNVTLSCEQNLNHDAMYWYRQDPGQGLRLIYYSQIVNDFQKGDIAEGYSVSREKKESFPLTVTSAQKNPTAFYLCASSSYRTVDLAGVETQYFGPGTRLLVL.

This rearrangement joins TRBV5-4 to TRBJ2-5, with D possibly matching TRBD1 (6 bases). The CDR3 extends over 15 amino acids. The V end was cut by 6 bases, the J end by 0 bases, with 15 bases between. Germline V lookup: CDR1 SGHNT, CDR2 YYREEE (reference sequence). CDR3: CASTPGVRDQETQYF. The CDR3 bases are TGTGCCAGCACCCCAGGGGTCCGGGACCAAGAGACCCAGTACTTC.

This clone has a handful of counts. The chain has TRBV11-2 and TRBJ1-2; 12 bases align to TRBD1. This CDR3 spans 13 amino acids. The germline V gene has CDR1 SGHAT and CDR2 FQNNGV. Trimming at V came to 6 bases and at J to 8 bases, leaving 4 bases not matched to a gene. The CDR3 sequence: CASRGQGARGYTF. Written as DNA, the CDR3 is TGTGCCAGCAGGGGACAGGGGGCACGGGGCTACACCTTC.

The genes are TRBV27 and TRBJ1-6, with 10 positions matching TRBD1. The CDR3 contains 15 residues. Germline CDR1 is MNHEY and CDR2 is SMNVEV (reference sequence). Trimming cost V 8 bases and J 8 bases; bases outside gene matches: 9. The CDR3 reads CASSYKGTGDSPLHF. CDR3 nucleotide sequence: TGTGCCAGCTCATATAAGGGGACAGGGGATTCACCCCTCCACTTT.

The chain couples TRBV5-6 to TRBJ1-1; D remains unclear. V gave up 0 bases and J gave up 6 bases, with 9 bases separating them. This CDR3 comprises 13 residues. Per germline, CDR1 SGHDT and CDR2 YYEEEE. Written as DNA, the CDR3 is TGTGCCAGCAGCTTGGTCCCGGGTTCTGAAGCTTTCTTT. This sequence encodes CASSLVPGSEAFF.

The genes are TRBV7-8 and TRBJ1-1, with D possibly TRBD1 on 5 matching bases. Germline CDR1 reads SGHVS; CDR2 reads FQNEAQ. This CDR3 contains 14 residues. Trimming took 8 bases from V and 1 from J, leaving 14 bases between them. The CDR3 spells CASGEGGANTEAFF. The CDR3 DNA reads TGTGCCAGCGGGGAGGGAGGGGCGAACACTGAAGCTTTCTTT.

The chain joins TRBV11-2 to TRBJ1-6; TRBD1 agrees at 7 bases. The germline V gene has CDR1 SGHAT and CDR2 FQNNGV. V was pared by 3 bases and J by 10 bases, with 9 bases of the junction left unmatched. The length of the CDR3 is 15 residues. CDR3 in DNA: TGTGCCAGCAGCTTGGGGACAGCTCAAGGCTCACCCCTCCACTTT. It encodes CASSLGTAQGSPLHF.

V gene TRBV28 combines with J gene TRBJ1-1, with 8 bases aligning to TRBD1. CDR3 length equals 15 residues. Trimming removed 5 bases from V and 4 bases from J; junction bases left unmatched: 9. Germline CDR1 reads MDHEN; CDR2 reads SYDVKM. The CDR3 DNA sequence: TGTGCCAGCAGTCCCCGGACAGGGAAAGGCACTGAAGCTTTCTTT. Its protein product is CASSPRTGKGTEAFF.

The chain joins TRBV4-3 to TRBJ1-1; D remains ambiguous. This CDR3 region has 11 residues. CDR1 and CDR2 from the germline V gene are LGHNA and YSLEER. Trimming removed 1 base at V and 10 bases at J, with 7 bases between. Written as DNA, the CDR3 is TGCGCCAGCAGCCAAGGGGCGGGAGCTTTCTTT. Protein: CASSQGAGAFF.

The gene calls are TRBV19 and TRBJ1-5; weak D call: TRBD1 (5 bases). This CDR3 is 14 amino acids long. In germline, CDR1 is LNHDA, CDR2 SQIVND (reference sequence). The germline V and J ends were trimmed by 9 bases and 4 bases, with 16 bases remaining between them. The DNA of the CDR3 is TGTGCCAGCCATACCTGGGGGGTAAATCAGCCCCAGCATTTT. It is translated as CASHTWGVNQPQHF. The whole variable domain, remainder taken from reference TRBV19 and TRBJ1-5, is DGGITQSPKYLFRKEGQNVTLSCEQNLNHDAMYWYRQDPGQGLRLIYYSQIVNDFQKGDIAEGYSVSREKKESFPLTVTSAQKNPTAFYLCASHTWGVNQPQHFGDGTRLSIL.

This rearrangement joins TRBV18 to TRBJ2-3, with TRBD2 matching over 11 bases. This CDR3 is 15 amino acids long. V was pared by 3 bases and J by 5 bases, with 4 bases of the junction left unmatched. Germline CDR1 KGHSH, CDR2 LQKENI. The CDR3: CASSPTSGVQDTQYF. CDR3 nucleotide sequence: TGTGCCAGCTCACCGACTAGCGGGGTTCAAGATACGCAGTATTTT. The whole variable domain, filled in from reference TRBV18 and TRBJ2-3, reads NAGVMQNPRHLVRRRGQEARLRCSPMKGHSHVYWYRQLPEEGLKFMVYLQKENIIDESGMPKERFSAEFPKEGPSILRIQQVVRGDSAAYFCASSPTSGVQDTQYFGPGTRLTVL.

This chain joins TRBV13 and TRBJ2-1, with 9 bases aligning to TRBD2. CDR3 length: 18 amino acids. CDR1 is PRHDT, CDR2 FYEKMQ, per germline (reference sequence). V trimming: 5 bases; J trimming: 4 bases; junction bases outside the gene matches: 15. The DNA of the CDR3 is TGTGCCAGCAGCCCGACCGGAAGTAGCGGGAGAGATTACAATGAGCAGTTCTTC. As protein: CASSPTGSSGRDYNEQFF.

This rearrangement joins TRBV27 to TRBJ2-3; the D gene is possibly TRBD2 (7 bases). CDR1 MNHEY and CDR2 SMNVEV come from the germline V gene (reference sequence). The CDR3 contains 14 residues. Trimming stripped 3 bases from V and 5 bases from J, with 12 bases between. CDR3 bases: TGTGCCAGCAGTTTTAGGGGGAGGGTAGATACGCAGTATTTT. Translating gives CASSFRGRVDTQYF.

The chain combines TRBV19 with TRBJ1-5, with D unresolved. This CDR3 is 12 amino acids long. Per the germline V gene, CDR1 is LNHDA and CDR2 is SQIVND (reference sequence). The V end was cut by 3 bases, the J end by 7 bases, with 7 bases between. The CDR3 sequence: CASSISEQPQHF. CDR3 nucleotide sequence: TGTGCCAGTAGTATCTCCGAGCAGCCCCAGCATTTT.

This clone has a single count. The chain couples TRBV7-7 to TRBJ1-3; D is ambiguous. CDR1 SSHAT and CDR2 FNYEAQ come from the germline V gene (reference sequence). The CDR3 is 18 residues long. With 8 bases removed from V and 0 bases from J, the gap between germline ends came to 23 bases. The CDR3 bases are TGTGCCAGCCCCCAGCGCGGGCACCCTAAGAGCTCTGGAAACACCATATATTTT. Translated, it gives CASPQRGHPKSSGNTIYF.

A single count supports this clone. This chain links TRBV7-2 with TRBJ1-5; perhaps TRBD1 as D (6 bases). This CDR3 region has 16 residues. V dropped 5 bases and J dropped 3 bases, with 17 bases sitting between them. Germline CDR1 and CDR2: SGHTA and FQGNSA. CDR3 DNA: TGTGCCAGCAGCCCATATACCGACAGGTTCAATCAGCCCCAGCATTTT. This sequence encodes CASSPYTDRFNQPQHF.